The sample holds many counts of the clone carrying this T cell receptor beta chain. No treatment of any kind had been given to any patient before thyroid surgery. This record comes from a study of metastatic and nonmetastatic thyroid tumors. Original processing methods: For papillary thyroid cancer, a distant-metastasis classifier was constructed from CDR3 differences observed across clinicopathological groups. MiXCR reprocessed the PCR reads for TCRdb. The V and J calls shown here were made by TCRdb, not taken from the authors' results. The sample yields 20,000 to 25,000 clones, approximately 15% seen once. Germline V CDR1 and CDR2: SGHDT, YYEEEE. Trimming cost V 4 bases and J 6 bases; bases outside gene matches: 8. The CDR3 covers 15 residues.

The V call is TRBV5-6, the J call TRBJ2-3; 10 bases align to TRBD1. Sequenced: tumor tissue. The TCR was taken from a female donor with papillary thyroid cancer or a benign thyroid nodule (not recorded which). Some clones in this sample may be carry-over from other donors' samples. CDR3 sequence: CASSGTGAVRDTQYF. DNA of the CDR3: TGTGCCAGCAGCGGGACAGGGGCCGTGCGGGATACGCAGTATTTT.